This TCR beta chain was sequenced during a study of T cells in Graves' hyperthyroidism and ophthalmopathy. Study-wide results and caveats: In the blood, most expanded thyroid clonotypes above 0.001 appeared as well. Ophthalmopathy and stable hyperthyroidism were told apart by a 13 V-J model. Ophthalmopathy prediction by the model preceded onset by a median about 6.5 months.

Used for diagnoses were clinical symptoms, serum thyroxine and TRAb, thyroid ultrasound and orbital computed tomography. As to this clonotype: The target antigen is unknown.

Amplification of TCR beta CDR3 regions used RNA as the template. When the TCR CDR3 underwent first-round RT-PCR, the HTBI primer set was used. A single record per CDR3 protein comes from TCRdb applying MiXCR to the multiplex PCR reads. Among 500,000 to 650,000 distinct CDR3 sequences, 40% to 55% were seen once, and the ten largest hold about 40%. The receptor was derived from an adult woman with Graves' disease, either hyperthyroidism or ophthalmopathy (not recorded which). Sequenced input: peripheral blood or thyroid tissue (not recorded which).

CDR3: CSAMRDRNTEAFF. CDR3 DNA sequence: TGCAGTGCTATGAGGGACAGGAACACTGAAGCTTTCTTT. The chain joins TRBV20-1 to TRBJ1-1; 7 bases agree with TRBD1. Germline assignment: CDR1 DFQATT and CDR2 SNEGSKA (reference sequence). J lost 1 base, V lost 4 bases, and 3 bases had no gene match. This CDR3 has 13 amino acids.